This passage covers 30 T cell receptor beta chains from one sample sequenced in a study of shared T cell receptors in the human thymus. Assay: immunoSEQ multiplex PCR; the TCRdb copy retains only in-frame clones and omits some. The data show under 700,000 clones, with more than 75% seen just once and more than 0.01% held by the top ten. In addition, the sample was reused for a study of human thymus T cells.

Sequenced material: thymocytes. These receptors were collected from a boy less than two years old with a congenital heart defect.

This clone appeared once. The genes are TRBV7-3 and TRBJ1-1; weak D call: TRBD1 (5 bases). V was pared by 3 bases and J by 5 bases, with 10 bases between. Germline CDR1 and CDR2: SGHTA and FQGTGA. The CDR3 has 13 amino acids. Here the CDR3 DNA reads TGTGCCAGCAGCTTTTCAGGGCGGACTGAAGCTTTCTTT. Translation gives CASSFSGRTEAFF.

The chain uses TRBV28 and TRBJ1-4; 10 nucleotides align to TRBD1. In germline, CDR1 is MDHEN, CDR2 SYDVKM. The CDR3 runs to 15 residues. The V gene end was trimmed by 9 bases and the J gene end by 0 bases; junction bases not matched to a gene: 4. For the CDR3, the DNA is TGTGCCAGTTGGGGACAGGGGACAACTAATGAAAAACTGTTTTTT. Encoded protein: CASWGQGTTNEKLFF.

The J gene is TRBJ1-4, the V gene TRBV4-1, with 12 bases matching TRBD1. The germline V gene encodes CDR1 MGHRA and CDR2 YSYEKL. This CDR3 has 17 amino acids. Unmatched junction bases numbered 11, after V lost 4 bases and J lost 8 bases. The CDR3 region is CASSRPRDRGLKEKLFF. The CDR3 region has the DNA TGCGCCAGCAGCCGACCCAGGGACAGGGGGCTGAAGGAAAAACTGTTTTTT.

The chain is built from TRBV4-3 and TRBJ2-2; the match to TRBD2 covers 12 bases. This CDR3 has 20 amino acids. Looked up from germline, CDR1 is LGHNA and CDR2 is YSLEER. V lost 0 bases, J lost 7 bases, and 15 bases stayed unmatched. DNA of the CDR3: TGCGCCAGCAGCCAAGATGGGGCTAGCGGGAGGGCCCTCTTCGGCGGGGAGCTGTTTTTT. Protein product: CASSQDGASGRALFGGELFF.

The chain employs TRBV27 and TRBJ2-7; D might be TRBD2 (6 bases). Deletions cut 5 bases from V and 1 base from J, with 9 bases between. The CDR3 extends over 13 amino acids. Germline V gene sequence: CDR1 MNHEY, CDR2 SMNVEV (reference sequence). CDR3 DNA: TGTGCCAGCAGTCGCAGCGGGTCCTACGAGCAGTACTTC. As protein: CASSRSGSYEQYF.

The chain recombines TRBV25-1 with TRBJ1-2; D is possibly TRBD1 (5 bases). The CDR3 has 13 residues. Trimming took 8 bases from V and 9 from J, leaving 19 bases between them. CDR1 is MGHDK and CDR2 is SYGVNS in the germline V gene. CDR3 bases: TGTGCCAGCGGCCCTGGGGGGGGAAAGAGCTACACCTTC. Translated: CASGPGGGKSYTF.

The genes are TRBV7-2 and TRBJ2-2; D uncertain. This CDR3 has 13 residues. Trimming left V 5 bases short and J 4 bases short, with 8 bases between. From germline, CDR1 is SGHTA and CDR2 FQGNSA. The CDR3 loop reads CASSPHSTGELFF. CDR3 coding DNA: TGTGCCAGCAGCCCCCATAGCACCGGGGAGCTGTTTTTT.

The chain uses TRBV11-3 and TRBJ2-5; a possible D gene is TRBD2 (6 bases). Germline lookup yields CDR1 SGHNT and CDR2 YENEEA. Trimming pared 3 bases from V and 1 base from J, leaving 18 bases between. The CDR3 is made up of 17 amino acids. This chain's CDR3 is CASSLSPSDPGQETQYF. The CDR3 nucleotides read TGTGCCAGCAGCTTGTCCCCTAGCGACCCGGGCCAAGAGACCCAGTACTTC.

The table lists this clone with a few counts. This chain's CDR3 is CASSQDRETGSGPETQYF. Written as DNA, the CDR3 is TGTGCCAGCAGCCAAGATCGCGAAACGGGATCAGGCCCAGAGACCCAGTACTTC. This rearrangement joins TRBV4-2 to TRBJ2-5; possibly TRBD2 for D (5 bases). The CDR3 length is 18 residues. Trimming cost V 0 bases and J 4 bases, with 21 bases left between them. The V gene's germline CDR1 is LGHNA and CDR2 YNFKEQ.

The chain uses TRBV27 and TRBJ2-7, with D possibly being TRBD2 (5 bases). V lost 3 bases and J 2 bases, leaving 20 bases between the germline ends. The CDR3 covers 17 residues. Germline V gives CDR1 MNHEY, CDR2 SMNVEV (reference sequence). The CDR3 coding sequence is TGTGCCAGCAGTTTTGCCCCGGCGCCACCGGGAACCTACGAGCAGTACTTC. As protein: CASSFAPAPPGTYEQYF.

This clone was observed once. The chain is built from TRBV15 and TRBJ2-7, with TRBD1 matching over 10 bases. The CDR3 is 15 residues long. Germline-derived CDR1 and CDR2 are LNHNV and YYDKDF (reference sequence). The junction had 10 bases not matched to a gene; V was cut back by 2 bases and J by 9 bases. Here the CDR3 DNA reads TGTGCCACCAGCAGAAAAAATCCGGGACAGGGGTGGCAGTACTTC. Its protein is CATSRKNPGQGWQYF.

The sample holds a few counts of this clone. DNA of the CDR3: TGTGCCACCAGCAGCGCGGGGGGGAACACTGAAGCTTTCTTT. Protein: CATSSAGGNTEAFF. The chain recombines TRBV15 with TRBJ1-1; D is perhaps TRBD1 (5 bases). CDR1 is LNHNV, CDR2 YYDKDF, per germline (reference sequence). The CDR3 runs to 14 residues. V lost 3 bases to trimming and J lost 1 base, with 9 bases between them.

The chain recombines TRBV6-1 with TRBJ2-3, with D possibly being TRBD2 (7 bases). The CDR3 has 16 amino acids. Trimming cost V 3 bases and J 1 base, with 14 bases left between them. Per the germline V gene, CDR1 is MNHNS and CDR2 is SASEGT. The CDR3 is CASSDRGARGTDTQYF. CDR3 sequence (DNA): TGTGCCAGCAGTGATCGGGGGGCGCGGGGCACAGATACGCAGTATTTT.

This chain connects TRBV19 to TRBJ2-1; the match to TRBD2 covers 16 bases. Germline CDR1 LNHDA, CDR2 SQIVND (reference sequence). The CDR3 runs to 21 residues. Trimming cost V 0 bases and J 0 bases; bases outside gene matches: 8. Here the CDR3 reads CASSIDLGTSGRVSSYNEQFF. In nucleotides, the CDR3 is TGTGCCAGTAGTATAGATCTAGGGACTAGCGGGAGGGTCAGCTCCTACAATGAGCAGTTCTTC.

J is TRBJ2-2 and V is TRBV18; tentatively, D is TRBD2 (5 bases). The germline V gene encodes CDR1 KGHSH and CDR2 LQKENI. This CDR3 contains 15 residues. V was cut by 1 base and J by 3 bases, with 9 bases left in between. CDR3 amino acids: CASSPLTRHTGELFF. As DNA, the CDR3 is TGTGCCAGCTCACCACTAACTAGACACACCGGGGAGCTGTTTTTT. The whole variable domain, remainder taken from reference TRBV18 and TRBJ2-2, is NAGVMQNPRHLVRRRGQEARLRCSPMKGHSHVYWYRQLPEEGLKFMVYLQKENIIDESGMPKERFSAEFPKEGPSILRIQQVVRGDSAAYFCASSPLTRHTGELFFGEGSRLTVL.

The chain employs TRBV4-2 and TRBJ2-5; 13 positions match TRBD2. CDR1 and CDR2 (germline): LGHNA, YNFKEQ. The CDR3 contains 17 residues. V gave up 1 base and J gave up 3 bases; unmatched junction bases: 5. In DNA form, the CDR3 reads TGTGCCAGCAGCCAAGTGGGACTAGCGGGGCAAAAAGAGACCCAGTACTTC. Translated: CASSQVGLAGQKETQYF.

The chain has TRBV28 and TRBJ2-7; 7 bases align to TRBD2. Germline CDR1 reads MDHEN; CDR2 reads SYDVKM. After removal of 2 bases from V and 4 bases from J, the junction contained 5 bases not matched to a gene. The CDR3 covers 14 residues. The CDR3 here is CASSLRPGGYEQYF. DNA for the CDR3: TGTGCCAGCAGTTTACGCCCGGGGGGTTACGAGCAGTACTTC.

This clone came up once. This chain links TRBV6-6 with TRBJ1-5, with 11 bases identical to TRBD1. Germline trimming cut 6 bases from V and 6 bases from J; bases unmatched to any gene: 7. Germline loops: CDR1 MNHNY, CDR2 SVGAGI (reference sequence). The CDR3 extends over 15 amino acids. CDR3 sequence reads: CASSTGTGGCQPQHF. CDR3 nucleotides: TGTGCCAGCAGCACCGGGACAGGGGGGTGTCAGCCCCAGCATTTT.

The rearrangement uses TRBV11-3 and TRBJ2-4, with 9 nucleotides matching TRBD1. Losses at the gene ends were 6 bases for V and 8 bases for J; bases not matched to a gene: 11. Per the germline V gene, CDR1 is SGHNT and CDR2 is YENEEA. The CDR3 runs to 15 residues. CDR3 residues: CASRLTGGEMDIQYF. DNA for the CDR3: TGTGCCAGCAGATTGACAGGGGGGGAGATGGACATTCAGTACTTC.

This chain links TRBV19 with TRBJ2-7; D possibly corresponds to TRBD2 (8 bases). Germline V lookup: CDR1 LNHDA, CDR2 SQIVND (reference sequence). The CDR3 totals 14 residues. V was shortened by 7 bases and J by 4 bases, with 17 bases between the two germline ends. CDR3 amino acids: CASNGRGPKYEQYF. As DNA, the CDR3 is TGTGCCAGTAACGGGAGGGGGCCTAAGTACGAGCAGTACTTC.

This clone occurred once. The chain recombines TRBV11-2 with TRBJ2-2; D call uncertain. The germline V gene has CDR1 SGHAT and CDR2 FQNNGV. The CDR3 spans 12 residues. Trimming removed 5 bases at V and 3 bases at J, with 4 bases between. The CDR3 loop is CASSPDTGELFF. In DNA, the CDR3 is TGTGCCAGCAGCCCCGACACCGGGGAGCTGTTTTTT.

This sequence joins TRBV2 and TRBJ1-1; D not resolved. V lost 5 bases to trimming and J lost 1 base, with 5 bases between them. Germline values: CDR1 SNHLY, CDR2 FYNNEI. The CDR3 loop spans 12 amino acids. This chain's CDR3 is CASSFQNTEAFF. The CDR3 DNA reads TGTGCCAGCAGTTTCCAGAACACTGAAGCTTTCTTT.

The V call is TRBV4-2, the J call TRBJ2-5, with a tentative D call TRBD2 (5 bases). V lost 3 bases and J lost 5, with 10 bases in between. Germline V gives CDR1 LGHNA, CDR2 YNFKEQ. CDR3 length equals 13 residues. The CDR3, as DNA: TGTGCCAGCAGCCATCGATTAGCGGAGACCCAGTACTTC. It yields the protein CASSHRLAETQYF.

This chain connects TRBV5-4 to TRBJ2-3; 12 nucleotides line up with TRBD1. The V gene end was trimmed by 0 bases and the J gene end by 0 bases; junction bases not matched to a gene: 8. Germline loops: CDR1 SGHNT, CDR2 YYREEE (reference sequence). This CDR3 contains 19 residues. This CDR3 is CASSLEPGTGGGSTDTQYF. The CDR3 DNA reads TGTGCCAGCAGCTTGGAACCCGGGACAGGGGGCGGGAGCACAGATACGCAGTATTTT. Filled out from reference TRBV5-4 and TRBJ2-3, the complete variable domain reads ETGVTQSPTHLIKTRGQQVTLRCSSQSGHNTVSWYQQALGQGPQFIFQYYREEENGRGNFPPRFSGLQFPNYSSELNVNALELDDSALYLCASSLEPGTGGGSTDTQYFGPGTRLTVL.

The J gene is TRBJ2-1, the V gene TRBV30; D gene unclear. V was pared by 3 bases and J by 1 base, with 19 bases between. The CDR3 is made up of 17 amino acids. CDR1 is GTSNPN, CDR2 SVGIG, per germline (reference sequence). This CDR3 is CAWSRLTDTTSYNEQFF. The CDR3, as DNA: TGTGCCTGGAGCCGTCTGACCGACACCACGTCCTACAATGAGCAGTTCTTC.

The chain is built from TRBV2 and TRBJ2-7; TRBD2 aligns across 8 bases. This CDR3 contains 15 residues. CDR1 is SNHLY, CDR2 FYNNEI, per germline. J lost 5 bases, V lost 8 bases, and 14 bases had no gene match. CDR3: CASLPPREDLNEQYF. The CDR3 DNA reads as TGTGCCAGCCTCCCCCCGCGGGAGGACTTGAACGAGCAGTACTTC.

The J gene is TRBJ2-7, the V gene TRBV5-1; 7 bases map to TRBD1. CDR3 length: 17 amino acids. V was pared by 1 base and J by 3 bases, with 13 bases of the junction left unmatched. CDR1 is SGHRS and CDR2 is YFSETQ in the germline V gene. The CDR3 here is CASSLSRRQGPSYEQYF. In DNA, the CDR3 is TGCGCCAGCAGCTTGTCTCGTCGACAGGGCCCAAGCTACGAGCAGTACTTC. Variable domain in full (rest from reference TRBV5-1 and TRBJ2-7): KAGVTQTPRYLIKTRGQQVTLSCSPISGHRSVSWYQQTPGQGLQFLFEYFSETQRNKGNFPGRFSGRQFSNSRSEMNVSTLELGDSALYLCASSLSRRQGPSYEQYFGPGTRLTVT.

In its sample, this clone was seen once. The V and J genes are TRBV4-3 and TRBJ2-7; 10 bases are shared with TRBD2. This CDR3 is built from 18 residues. V dropped 0 bases and J dropped 1; count of bases not matched to a gene: 9. The germline V gene has CDR1 LGHNA and CDR2 YSLEER. The CDR3: CASSQDYGLAAGSYEQYF. The CDR3 coding sequence is TGCGCCAGCAGCCAAGACTATGGACTAGCGGCAGGATCCTACGAGCAGTACTTC.

This chain connects TRBV11-2 to TRBJ2-5, with TRBD1 matching 10 bases. There are 16 residues in the CDR3. Germline CDR1 reads SGHAT; CDR2 reads FQNNGV. Trimming removed 3 bases from V and 1 base from J; junction bases left unmatched: 5. For the CDR3, the DNA is TGTGCCAGCAGCTTGACAGGGGGCCCGGCCCAAGAGACCCAGTACTTC. The encoded protein is CASSLTGGPAQETQYF.

The rearrangement joins TRBV15 to TRBJ2-3; 9 positions agree with TRBD2. Trimming took 5 bases from V and 3 from J; bases not matched to a gene: 15. Germline loops: CDR1 LNHNV, CDR2 YYDKDF (reference sequence). CDR3 length: 18 amino acids. This CDR3 is CATSPLPPWTSDTDTQYF. CDR3 DNA: TGTGCCACCAGCCCCTTACCTCCCTGGACTAGCGATACAGATACGCAGTATTTT.